The rows below give T cell receptor beta chains drawn from one sample of a study of blood T cell repertoires in COVID-19. Data came from immunoSEQ multiplex PCR; TCRdb stores just in-frame clones and leaves some out. The sample has tens of thousands of clones, roughly 90% seen once. Source material: peripheral blood. These receptors were collected from a man in his 70s with active COVID-19. Each CDR3 is given without its conserved first and last residue. The order of the fields is clone size, V gene, CDR3 protein. A clone size is listed for some rows: how often the clone was seen (once, few, many), or a class if it is expanded.

-	TRBV5-6	ASSGNRGPYGYT
-	TRBV5-1	ASLPGDPPRNEQF
once	TRBV7-8	ASSLERPDYEQY
few	TRBV5-1	ASRAEAYNEQF
-	TRBV27	ASSLKGLINYEQY
medium-sized	TRBV11-2	ASSSLAGGPRGYEQY
-	TRBV20-1	SARDRLGLL
-	TRBV9	ASSVAQGSLYEQY
-	TRBV6-5	ASSSPDRVHTEAF
-	TRBV30	AWSVNRNNEQF
-	TRBV7-2	ASSLVPSGTSGINEQF
-	TRBV7-2	ASSLDATGVGYT
few	TRBV3-1/TRBV3-2	ASSQDQGALLNSPLH
-	TRBV20-1	SASPLPYNEQF
-	TRBV11-2	ASSLGGTNYGYT
-	TRBV5-1	ASAPLGRNTEAF
-	TRBV6-5	ASRQLDRSGNTIY
-	TRBV6-5	ASIGLAGSEQF
-	TRBV2	ASSVPSGGLPPYNEQF
-	TRBV2	ASSETRVRGYT
few	TRBV19	ASSPLLRQNIQY
few	TRBV28	ASSSPGQGTTNEKLF
few	TRBV20-1	SASVFYEQY
-	TRBV27	ASSFGLPSGRVYEQY
few	TRBV14	ASSLLLTGNMNTEAF
few	TRBV30	AWMGQVFYNSPLH
-	TRBV11-3	ASSLDGSRYEQF
-	TRBV9	ASSVGSTGSYEQY
-	TRBV7-2	ASSKVRGDEQF
-	TRBV15	ATSRGGTAEKLF
-	TRBV28	AGAGGQVPTEAF
-	TRBV7-2	ASSSNRGQETQY
once	TRBV5-5	ASRPRDRGPNEQF
-	TRBV3-1/TRBV3-2	ASSQNSGRVETQY
-	TRBV6-2/TRBV6-3	ASSLRAARTQY
-	TRBV24-1	ATGKTGGLTDTQY
-	TRBV19	ASSIDPQGNQPQH
once	TRBV2	ASSGVLGGYT
-	TRBV4-1	ASSSRDRDYEQY
-	TRBV2	ASSVTLQGPDTQY
once	TRBV10-3	AISQTSSSYEQY
-	TRBV7-8	ASSLVQAGETQY
-	TRBV5-1	ASSIAGTGNTEAF
few	TRBV4-2	ASSVNRGLGPRSSYEQY
-	TRBV7-2	ASRDQGFNQPQH
-	TRBV7-6	ASSSGTSNTGELF
-	TRBV19	ASRGDIYTGELF
few	TRBV28	ASSPRQGGRREQY
once	TRBV7-2	ASSLGRTSGSNEQY
-	TRBV18	ASSPLRDRGGDTQY
-	TRBV6-1	ASSEFRVNEKLF
-	TRBV5-1	ASSLVGANYEQY
few	TRBV5-8	ASSSPPGLAQETQY